This T cell receptor beta chain is from a study of shared clonotypes between healthy human individuals. Study-level points and caveats: Compared with clonotypes that all four donors shared, non-shared clonotypes had lower generation probabilities. Represented diversity (both genetic and exposure-history) was limited by the small number of donors.

Points on this clone: As yet, its antigen is unknown.

Generated by immunoSEQ multiplex PCR, the TCRdb table keeps only in-frame clones and is missing some. The repertoire consists of about 2 million clones, with around 95% occurring once and the leading ten covering about 0.13%. V was cut by 0 bases and J by 4 bases, with 10 bases left in between. Germline lookup yields CDR1 SGDLS and CDR2 YYNGEE. The CDR3 is made up of 14 amino acids. The chain couples TRBV9 to TRBJ1-1; D uncertain. The sequence was collected from a young man in good health. Sequencing was carried out using naive CD4+ T cells sorted from blood. Described subset: CD45RA+ positively selected. The DNA of the CDR3 is TGTGCCAGCAGCGTAGATTCCTTGGGCACTGAAGCTTTCTTT. Residues: CASSVDSLGTEAFF.